The clone carrying this T cell receptor (beta chain) was picked up a small number of times. Antigen specificity is unknown. This specimen belongs to a study of shared clonotypes between healthy human individuals. Study conclusions and caveats: At large depth, rarefaction still showed sorted-subset sequencing to be incomplete. Approximately 5% was the fraction of naive CD4 clonotypes found shared across several donors.

From germline, CDR1 is GTSNPN and CDR2 SVGIG (reference sequence). This CDR3 spans 12 amino acids. Trimming shortened V by 2 bases and J by 1 base, and 5 bases separated the two germline ends. Sequencing used immunoSEQ multiplex PCR; TCRdb keeps in-frame clones, though not all of them. The sample yields about 1.1 million clones, 70% to 80% seen once. The V gene is TRBV30, the J gene TRBJ2-5; D gene unclear. The TCR originated in a man aged 18 to 29 in good health. Some clones in this sample may be carry-over from other donors' samples. The sequencing input was memory CD4+ T cells from PBMCs. The subset: CD45RA-negative fraction. The CDR3 region has the DNA TGTGCCTGGAGTTCCCCCCAAGAGACCCAGTACTTC. This sequence encodes CAWSSPQETQYF.